These 15 T cell receptor beta chains share one sample of origin, sequenced in a study of cytomegalovirus exposure and HLA in healthy donors. This table comes from immunoSEQ multiplex PCR, and its TCRdb copy is limited to in-frame clones, with some not included. The sample has about 56,000 clones; around 93% are singletons. Sequenced sample: PBMCs. The receptors come from a young woman in good health and CMV-seropositive.

V is TRBV10-3 and J is TRBJ2-2; 9 nucleotides match TRBD2. Germline V lookup: CDR1 ENHRY, CDR2 SYGVKD. V gave up 4 bases and J gave up 1 base; unmatched junction bases: 7. The CDR3 extends over 17 amino acids. The CDR3 DNA reads as TGTGCCATCAGTGGAAAGCGGGGGGACTTGAACACCGGGGAGCTGTTTTTT. Translating it yields CAISGKRGDLNTGELFF.

The V and J genes are TRBV7-6 and TRBJ2-1, with D tentatively TRBD1 (5 bases). The CDR3 is 14 amino acids. CDR1 is SGHVS and CDR2 is FNYEAQ in the germline V gene. V lost 3 bases, J lost 2 bases, and 8 bases lay in between. CDR3 nucleotides: TGTGCCAGCAGCTTCCAAGGGGCCTACAATGAGCAGTTCTTC. Translating it yields CASSFQGAYNEQFF.

V usage is TRBV29-1 and J usage is TRBJ2-7; 9 positions agree with TRBD1. The J segment lost 2 bases and the V segment lost 2 bases, leaving 4 bases of the junction unmatched. This CDR3 spans 14 amino acids. Germline V gene sequence: CDR1 SQVTM, CDR2 ANQGSEA. In DNA, the CDR3 is TGCAGCGTTGAAACCGGGACAGGGACCTACGAGCAGTACTTC. It is translated as CSVETGTGTYEQYF.

The chain carries TRBV4-1 and TRBJ2-7; D call uncertain. There are 15 residues in the CDR3. Germline lookup yields CDR1 MGHRA and CDR2 YSYEKL. Trimming stripped 1 base from V and 0 bases from J, with 10 bases between. Here the CDR3 DNA reads TGCGCCAGCAGCCAAGGGCCCGGGTCCTCCTACGAGCAGTACTTC. It is translated as CASSQGPGSSYEQYF.

This chain uses TRBV6-6 with TRBJ2-7, with D uncertain. This CDR3 region has 14 residues. CDR1 MNHNY and CDR2 SVGAGI come from the germline V gene (reference sequence). Trimming cost V 0 bases and J 0 bases, with 6 bases left between them. The CDR3 DNA reads as TGTGCCAGCAGTTACTCGGCTAGCTCCTACGAGCAGTACTTC. This codes for CASSYSASSYEQYF.

This rearrangement joins TRBV7-3 to TRBJ2-1; perhaps TRBD2 as D (6 bases). The V gene lost 5 bases and the J gene lost 7 bases, with 15 bases spanning the gap. CDR3 length: 14 residues. Germline V gene lookup returns CDR1 SGHTA and CDR2 FQGTGA. The CDR3 reads CASSPPGSKNEQFF. Written as DNA, the CDR3 is TGTGCCAGCAGCCCGCCCGGGAGTAAGAATGAGCAGTTCTTC.

The chain combines TRBV2 with TRBJ2-5; D is uncertain. Trimming removed 5 bases at V and 1 base at J, with 17 bases between. This CDR3 is 16 amino acids long. Germline-derived CDR1 and CDR2 are SNHLY and FYNNEI. The CDR3 spells CASSSPETWSQETQYF. The CDR3, as DNA: TGTGCCAGCAGTTCCCCGGAGACTTGGAGCCAAGAGACCCAGTACTTC.

The CDR3 nucleotides are TGTGCCAGCAGCCCTCTGGGGAGTCCCCTCTATGGCTACACCTTC. It encodes CASSPLGSPLYGYTF. The chain employs TRBV7-6 and TRBJ1-2; D is undetermined. The CDR3 loop spans 15 amino acids. V shed 5 bases and J shed 4 bases, with 17 bases lying between them. CDR1 and CDR2 from the germline V gene are SGHVS and FNYEAQ.

V gene TRBV27 combines with J gene TRBJ2-3, with 8 bases fitting TRBD2. CDR1 and CDR2 (germline): MNHEY, SMNVEV (reference sequence). With 4 bases clipped from V and 5 bases from J, the junction kept 14 bases outside the gene matches. CDR3 length equals 17 residues. For the CDR3, the DNA is TGTGCCAGCAGTTCCTCTCGGCGGGGGGTCAGTGGAGATACGCAGTATTTT. Its translation: CASSSSRRGVSGDTQYF.

The gene calls are TRBV29-1 and TRBJ2-1, with 10 bases matching TRBD1. This CDR3 region has 15 residues. V trimming: 6 bases; J trimming: 9 bases; junction bases outside the gene matches: 14. The germline gives CDR1 SQVTM, CDR2 ANQGSEA. CDR3 residues: CSVLIRGQGIGEQFF. CDR3 DNA sequence: TGCAGCGTCCTGATTCGGGGACAGGGGATAGGTGAGCAGTTCTTC.

This sequence joins TRBV5-1 and TRBJ2-4, with a possible D match to TRBD1 (6 bases). CDR1 is SGHRS, CDR2 YFSETQ, per germline. This CDR3 spans 14 amino acids. Trimming took off 4 bases at V and 5 bases at J, with 13 bases between the two ends. The CDR3 spells CASSLWTAENIQYF. The CDR3 DNA sequence: TGCGCCAGCAGCCTTTGGACAGCAGAAAACATTCAGTACTTC.

The chain recombines TRBV25-1 with TRBJ2-3; 8 bases agree with TRBD1. The CDR3 spans 15 residues. With 2 bases clipped from V and 4 bases from J, the junction kept 5 bases outside the gene matches. CDR1 MGHDK and CDR2 SYGVNS come from the germline V gene. CDR3 amino acids: CASSERTGSSDTQYF. The CDR3 DNA reads as TGTGCCAGCAGTGAAAGGACAGGGTCCTCAGATACGCAGTATTTT. The full variable domain, completed using reference TRBV25-1 and TRBJ2-3, is EADIYQTPRYLVIGTGKKITLECSQTMGHDKMYWYQQDPGMELHLIHYSYGVNSTEKGDLSSESTVSRIRTEHFPLTLESARPSHTSQYLCASSERTGSSDTQYFGPGTRLTVL.

This clone was recorded only once. The chain employs TRBV28 and TRBJ1-6; 9 bases are a match to TRBD1. V trimming: 6 bases; J trimming: 0 bases; junction bases outside the gene matches: 9. This CDR3 is 18 amino acids long. CDR1 is MDHEN and CDR2 is SYDVKM in the germline V gene. CDR3 DNA sequence: TGTGCCAGCAGCCCGGACAGGGGCCAGAGCTCCTATAATTCACCCCTCCACTTT. Translation gives CASSPDRGQSSYNSPLHF. Using reference TRBV28 and TRBJ1-6 for the parts outside the CDR3, the full variable domain is DVKVTQSSRYLVKRTGEKVFLECVQDMDHENMFWYRQDPGLGLRLIYFSYDVKMKEKGDIPEGYSVSREKKERFSLILESASTNQTSMYLCASSPDRGQSSYNSPLHFGNGTRLTVT.

The J gene is TRBJ2-5, the V gene TRBV7-2; a possible D gene is TRBD2 (5 bases). Germline CDR1 is SGHTA and CDR2 is FQGNSA. V lost 1 base and J lost 1, with 10 bases in between. This CDR3 has 15 amino acids. CDR3: CASSLGAVLQETQYF. DNA for the CDR3: TGTGCCAGCAGCTTAGGAGCGGTGCTCCAAGAGACCCAGTACTTC. Drawing the rest from reference TRBV7-2 and TRBJ2-5, the complete variable domain is GAGVSQSPSNKVTEKGKDVELRCDPISGHTALYWYRQSLGQGLEFLIYFQGNSAPDKSGLPSDRFSAERTGGSVSTLTIQRTQQEDSAVYLCASSLGAVLQETQYFGPGTRLLVL.

J is TRBJ2-2 and V is TRBV19, with D perhaps TRBD1 (6 bases). CDR1 is LNHDA, CDR2 SQIVND, per germline (reference sequence). The length of the CDR3 is 18 residues. V was pared by 8 bases and J by 3 bases, with 25 bases between. CDR3 nucleotide sequence: TGTGCCAGTGGGATCGGGACATACCCCGAAGGGGACACCGGGGAGCTGTTTTTT. Translated: CASGIGTYPEGDTGELFF.